The next 3 T cell receptor beta chains were all read from a single sample in a study of T cells in Graves' hyperthyroidism and ophthalmopathy. RNA transcripts yielded amplified TCR beta CDR3 regions. A set of HTBI primers served as the primers for a first-round RT-PCR of the TCR CDR3. TCRdb re-called the multiplex PCR reads with MiXCR, one entry per CDR3 protein. This sample has a few hundred thousand distinct CDR3 sequences, with 13% to 15% found just once. The sample consisted of blood. The source of these receptors is a woman in her 40s with Graves' hyperthyroidism that later progressed to Graves' ophthalmopathy.

This clonotype was counted at least ten times. The rearrangement uses TRBV19 and TRBJ2-7; 10 bases are a match to TRBD2. The junction had 2 bases not matched to a gene; V was cut back by 4 bases and J by 2 bases. Germline V gene sequence: CDR1 LNHDA, CDR2 SQIVND (reference sequence). This CDR3 spans 14 amino acids. The CDR3 region has the DNA TGTGCCAGTAGTACCACTAGCGGGACCTACGAGCAGTACTTC. As protein: CASSTTSGTYEQYF.

The table lists this clonotype with many counts. The rearrangement links TRBV27 to TRBJ2-7; 7 nucleotides line up with TRBD1. J gave up 1 base and V 5 bases, and 11 bases lay outside the gene matches. The CDR3 runs 16 residues. Germline CDR1 reads MNHEY; CDR2 reads SMNVEV (reference sequence). CDR3 DNA sequence: TGTGCCAGCAGTACCCTTAGCTGGGACAGTTCCTACGAGCAGTACTTC. Translating it yields CASSTLSWDSSYEQYF.

This clonotype was detected ten times or more. The chain uses TRBV20-1 and TRBJ1-5; no clear D. Trimming stripped 3 bases from V and 5 bases from J, with 11 bases between. Germline assignment: CDR1 DFQATT and CDR2 SNEGSKA (reference sequence). The CDR3 is 13 residues long. The CDR3 sequence: CSASNQFDQPQHF. The DNA of the CDR3 is TGCAGTGCTAGTAATCAGTTTGATCAGCCCCAGCATTTT.